One T cell receptor beta chain is described in this entry. The data were obtained in a study of shared T cell receptors in the human thymus. Measured with immunoSEQ multiplex PCR; TCRdb has only the in-frame clones, and not every one. The table records 540,000 or so clones, 78% of them present only once. These same data were also listed under a study on human thymus T cells.

The material sequenced was thymocytes. This sequence was found in a boy in the first two years of life with a congenital heart defect.

CDR3 protein: CASSRFADRLEGYTF. The CDR3 nucleotides read TGTGCCAGCAGCCGATTCGCGGACAGGTTAGAAGGCTACACCTTC. The chain links TRBV14 to TRBJ1-2; 7 positions match TRBD1. This CDR3 comprises 15 residues. V trimming: 4 bases; J trimming: 8 bases; junction bases outside the gene matches: 13. The germline V gene encodes CDR1 SGHDN and CDR2 FVKESK.